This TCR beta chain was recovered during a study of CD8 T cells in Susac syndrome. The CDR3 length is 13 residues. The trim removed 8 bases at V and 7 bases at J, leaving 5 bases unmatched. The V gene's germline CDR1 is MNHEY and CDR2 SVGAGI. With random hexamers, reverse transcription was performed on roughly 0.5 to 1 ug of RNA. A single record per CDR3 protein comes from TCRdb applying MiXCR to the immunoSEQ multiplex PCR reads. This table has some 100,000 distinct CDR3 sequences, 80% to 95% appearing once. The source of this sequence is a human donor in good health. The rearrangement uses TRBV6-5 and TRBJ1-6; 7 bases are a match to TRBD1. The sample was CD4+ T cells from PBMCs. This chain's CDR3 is CASHRGENSPLHF. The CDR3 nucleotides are TGTGCCAGCCACAGGGGTGAAAATTCACCCCTCCACTTT.